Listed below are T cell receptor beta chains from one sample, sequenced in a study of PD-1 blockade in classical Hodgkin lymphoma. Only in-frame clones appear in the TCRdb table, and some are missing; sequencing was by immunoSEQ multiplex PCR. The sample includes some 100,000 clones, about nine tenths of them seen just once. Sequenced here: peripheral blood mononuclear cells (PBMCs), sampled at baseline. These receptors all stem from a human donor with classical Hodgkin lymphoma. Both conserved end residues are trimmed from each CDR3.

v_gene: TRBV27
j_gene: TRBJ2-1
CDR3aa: ASRVAGYNEQF

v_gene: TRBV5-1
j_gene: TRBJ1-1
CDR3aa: ASSLVLQGTEAF

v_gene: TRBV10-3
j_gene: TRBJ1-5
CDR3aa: AISKDRGHEQPQH

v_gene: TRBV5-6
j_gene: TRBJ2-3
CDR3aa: ASSLGGRDTDTQY

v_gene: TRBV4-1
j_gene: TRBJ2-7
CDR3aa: ASSQDRGFVASGRNEQY

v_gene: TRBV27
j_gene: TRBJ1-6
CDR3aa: ASSFGQLNNSPLH

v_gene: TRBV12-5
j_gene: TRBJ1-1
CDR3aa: ASGLWSGTEAF

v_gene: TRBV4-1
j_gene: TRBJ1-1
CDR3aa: ASSQDEVQTEAF

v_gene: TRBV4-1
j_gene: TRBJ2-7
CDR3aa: ASSQASGSGYEQY

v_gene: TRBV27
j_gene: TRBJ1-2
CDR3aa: ASSQGPSNYGYT

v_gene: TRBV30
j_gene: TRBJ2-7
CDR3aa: AWSVQMGSGAYEQY

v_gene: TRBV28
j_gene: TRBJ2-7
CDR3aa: ASSWALGGGSYEQY

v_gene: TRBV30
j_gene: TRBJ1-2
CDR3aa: AWSVTPGEDYGYT

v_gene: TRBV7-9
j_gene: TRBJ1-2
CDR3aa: ASSLDAGAKNYGYT

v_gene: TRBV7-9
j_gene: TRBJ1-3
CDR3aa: ASSFTGVPTWTGNTIY

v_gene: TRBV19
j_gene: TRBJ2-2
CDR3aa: ASSTQWGTGELF

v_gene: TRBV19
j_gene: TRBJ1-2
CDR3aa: ASSIGGGGGYGYT

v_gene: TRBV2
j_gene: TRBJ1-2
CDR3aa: ASSTNVNYGYT

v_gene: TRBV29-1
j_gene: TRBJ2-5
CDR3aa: SVTGQGGQETQY

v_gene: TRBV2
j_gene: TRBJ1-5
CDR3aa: ASSGQPGNQPQH

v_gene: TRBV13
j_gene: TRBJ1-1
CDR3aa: ASSLGWTEAF

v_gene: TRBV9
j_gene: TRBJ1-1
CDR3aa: ASSVVRGTGRGTEAF

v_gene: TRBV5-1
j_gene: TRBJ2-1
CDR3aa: ASSLGAGTVLNEQF

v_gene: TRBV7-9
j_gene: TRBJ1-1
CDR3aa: ASSSVYRVMSVTPEAF